This entry describes one T cell receptor (beta chain). This record comes from a study of control samples from healthy donors and cancer patients. The CDR3 spans 16 residues. Germline CDR1 is SGHRS and CDR2 is YFSETQ. Unmatched junction bases numbered 6, after V lost 3 bases and J lost 3 bases. Repertoires were generated with immunoSEQ multiplex PCR, while TCRdb's copy carries only in-frame clones and drops some. The sample's table shows some 190,000 clones. This rearrangement joins TRBV5-1 to TRBJ2-2; TRBD2 matches at 9 bases. Sequences were obtained from blood. The clonotype comes from a woman aged 30 to 39 in good health. The CDR3 region has the DNA TGCGCCAGCAGCTCCCGACTAGCGGCCTACACCGGGGAGCTGTTTTTT. Translated: CASSSRLAAYTGELFF.